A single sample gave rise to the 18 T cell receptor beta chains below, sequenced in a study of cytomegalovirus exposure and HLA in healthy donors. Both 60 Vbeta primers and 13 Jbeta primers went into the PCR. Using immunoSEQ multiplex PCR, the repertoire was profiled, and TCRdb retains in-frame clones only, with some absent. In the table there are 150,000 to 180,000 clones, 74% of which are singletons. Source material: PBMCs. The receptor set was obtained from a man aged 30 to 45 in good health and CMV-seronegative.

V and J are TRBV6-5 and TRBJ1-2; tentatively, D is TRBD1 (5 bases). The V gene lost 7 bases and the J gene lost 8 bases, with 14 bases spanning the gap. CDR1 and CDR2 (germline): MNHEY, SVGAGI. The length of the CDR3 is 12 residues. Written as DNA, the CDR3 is TGTGCCAGCAAGTCGTCGGGGGAAGGCTACACCTTC. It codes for CASKSSGEGYTF.

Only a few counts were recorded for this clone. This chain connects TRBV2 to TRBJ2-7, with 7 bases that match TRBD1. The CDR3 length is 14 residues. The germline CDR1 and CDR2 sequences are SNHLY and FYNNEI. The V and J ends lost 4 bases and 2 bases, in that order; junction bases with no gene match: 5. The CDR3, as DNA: TGTGCCAGCAGTGCAGAGACAGGGACCTACGAGCAGTACTTC. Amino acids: CASSAETGTYEQYF.

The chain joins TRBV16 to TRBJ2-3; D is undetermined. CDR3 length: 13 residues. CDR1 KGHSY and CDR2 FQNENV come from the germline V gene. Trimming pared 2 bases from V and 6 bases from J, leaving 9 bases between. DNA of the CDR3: TGTGCCAGCAGCCAAGTGGTCGGGGATACGCAGTATTTT. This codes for CASSQVVGDTQYF.

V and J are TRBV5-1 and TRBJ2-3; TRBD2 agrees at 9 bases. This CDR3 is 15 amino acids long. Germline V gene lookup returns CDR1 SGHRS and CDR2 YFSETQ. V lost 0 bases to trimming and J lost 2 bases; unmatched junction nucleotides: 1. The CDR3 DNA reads TGCGCCAGCAGCTTGGCTAGCGGGGACACAGATACGCAGTATTTT. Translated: CASSLASGDTDTQYF.

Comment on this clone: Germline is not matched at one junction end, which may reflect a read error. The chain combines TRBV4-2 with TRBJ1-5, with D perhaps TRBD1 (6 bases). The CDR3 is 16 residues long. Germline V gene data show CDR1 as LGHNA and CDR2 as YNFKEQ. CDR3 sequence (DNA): TGTGCCAGCAGCCAAGATGAAGCGGGGGGGCCTCAGCCCCAGAATTTT. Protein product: CASSQDEAGGPQPQNF.

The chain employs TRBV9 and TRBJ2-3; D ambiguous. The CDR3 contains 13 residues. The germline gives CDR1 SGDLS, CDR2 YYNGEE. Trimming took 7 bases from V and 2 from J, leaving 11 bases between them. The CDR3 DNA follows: TGTGCCAGCGCGGCTTCTCTCACAGATACGCAGTATTTT. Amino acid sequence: CASAASLTDTQYF.

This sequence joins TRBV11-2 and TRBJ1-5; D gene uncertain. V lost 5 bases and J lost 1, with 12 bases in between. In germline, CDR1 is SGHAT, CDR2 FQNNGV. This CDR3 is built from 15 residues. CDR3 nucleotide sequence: TGTGCCAGCAGCCTCTCGTTCTTGAGCAATCAGCCCCAGCATTTT. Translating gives CASSLSFLSNQPQHF.

The CDR3: CASSNTRGSFYGYTF. As DNA, the CDR3 is TGTGCCAGCAGCAACACCCGGGGATCTTTCTATGGCTACACCTTC. The rearrangement joins TRBV21-1 to TRBJ1-2. TRBV21-1 is recorded as a pseudogene. The CDR3 contains 15 residues.

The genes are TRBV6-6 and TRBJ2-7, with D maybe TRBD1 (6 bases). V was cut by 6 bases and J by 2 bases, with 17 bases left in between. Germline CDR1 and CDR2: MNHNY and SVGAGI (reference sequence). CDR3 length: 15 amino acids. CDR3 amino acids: CASSPKGAGAYEQYF. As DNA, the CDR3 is TGTGCCAGCAGCCCTAAAGGAGCAGGGGCCTACGAGCAGTACTTC.

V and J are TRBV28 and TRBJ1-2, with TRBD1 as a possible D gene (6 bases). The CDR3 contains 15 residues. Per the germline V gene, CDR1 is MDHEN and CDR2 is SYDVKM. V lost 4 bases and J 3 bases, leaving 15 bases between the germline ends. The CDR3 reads CASSSGQLHHYGYTF. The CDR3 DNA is TGTGCCAGCAGTTCCGGACAGCTCCACCACTATGGCTACACCTTC.

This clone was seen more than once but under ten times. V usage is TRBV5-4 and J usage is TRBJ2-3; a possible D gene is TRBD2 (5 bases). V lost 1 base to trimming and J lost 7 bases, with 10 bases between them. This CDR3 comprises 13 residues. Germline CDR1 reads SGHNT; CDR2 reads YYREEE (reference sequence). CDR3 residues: CASSLPEGNTQYF. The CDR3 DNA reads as TGTGCCAGCAGCTTGCCAGAGGGTAATACGCAGTATTTT.

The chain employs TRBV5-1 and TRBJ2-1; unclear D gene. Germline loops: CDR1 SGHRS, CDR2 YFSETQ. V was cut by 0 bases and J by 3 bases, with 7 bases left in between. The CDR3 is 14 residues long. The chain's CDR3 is CASSLAGFYNEQFF. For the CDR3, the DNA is TGCGCCAGCAGCTTGGCGGGTTTCTACAATGAGCAGTTCTTC.

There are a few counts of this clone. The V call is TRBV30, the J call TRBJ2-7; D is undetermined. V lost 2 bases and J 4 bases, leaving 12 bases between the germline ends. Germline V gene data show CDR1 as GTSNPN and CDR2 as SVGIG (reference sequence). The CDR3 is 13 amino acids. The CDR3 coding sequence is TGTGCCTGGAGTCCTCCGGGTTGGTACGAGCAGTACTTC. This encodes CAWSPPGWYEQYF.

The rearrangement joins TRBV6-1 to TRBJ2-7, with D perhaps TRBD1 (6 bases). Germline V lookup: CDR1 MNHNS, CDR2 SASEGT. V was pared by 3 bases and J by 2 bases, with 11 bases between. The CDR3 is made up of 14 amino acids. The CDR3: CASSENRVAYEQYF. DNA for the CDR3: TGTGCCAGCAGTGAGAACAGGGTAGCCTACGAGCAGTACTTC.

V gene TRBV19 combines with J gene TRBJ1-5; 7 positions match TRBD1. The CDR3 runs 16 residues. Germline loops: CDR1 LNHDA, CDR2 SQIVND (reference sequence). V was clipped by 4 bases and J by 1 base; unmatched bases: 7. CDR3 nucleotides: TGTGCCAGTAGTACACGAACAGGGGCAAGCAATCAGCCCCAGCATTTT. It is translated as CASSTRTGASNQPQHF.

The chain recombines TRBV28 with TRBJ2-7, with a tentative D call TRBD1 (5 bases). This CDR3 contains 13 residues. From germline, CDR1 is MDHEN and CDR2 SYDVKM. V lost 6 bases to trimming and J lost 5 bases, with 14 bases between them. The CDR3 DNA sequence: TGTGCCAGCAGCTCCCCGACAGTACACGAGCAGTACTTC. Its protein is CASSSPTVHEQYF.

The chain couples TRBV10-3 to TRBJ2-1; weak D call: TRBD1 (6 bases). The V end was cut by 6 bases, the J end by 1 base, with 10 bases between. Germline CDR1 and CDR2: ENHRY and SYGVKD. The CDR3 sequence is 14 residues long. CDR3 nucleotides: TGTGCCATCAGGGCAGGGGAATCCTACAATGAGCAGTTCTTC. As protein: CAIRAGESYNEQFF.

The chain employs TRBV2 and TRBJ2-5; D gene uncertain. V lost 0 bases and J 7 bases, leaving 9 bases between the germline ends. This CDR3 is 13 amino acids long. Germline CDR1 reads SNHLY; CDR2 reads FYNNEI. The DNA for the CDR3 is TGTGCCAGCAGTGAAGCCCAAGCCGGGACCCAGTACTTC. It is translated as CASSEAQAGTQYF.